This T cell receptor (beta chain) was observed in a study of cytomegalovirus exposure and HLA in healthy donors. PCR amplification relied on 60 Vbeta primers (plus 13 Jbeta primers). In the original analysis: Later, some 75 million unique TCR beta chains were counted in an analysis, and approximately 10 million of them were shared. Only in-frame clones appear in the TCRdb table, and some are missing; sequencing was by immunoSEQ multiplex PCR. That table is the source of V, J and clone size, and D and trimming were worked out from the DNA. The top ten hold about 3% of the sample, which has 130,000 or so clones, 60% to 85% seen once. General study findings and limits: With later analysis, a missense DCLRE1C variant became linked to TCR beta V- and J-gene trimming. Over 150 TCR beta chains were listed as cytomegalovirus-associated.

This clone appeared a few times. The target antigen is unknown. Germline V gene data show CDR1 as MNHNS and CDR2 as SASEGT. The CDR3 extends over 15 amino acids. With V trimmed by 0 bases and J by 4 bases, 1 base remained unmatched. The clonotype originates from a man aged 30 to 45 in good health and CMV-seronegative. The chain links TRBV6-1 to TRBJ2-3; TRBD2 matches 10 bases. Sequences were obtained from PBMCs. CDR3 protein: CASSEAAGGPDTQYF. CDR3 sequence (DNA): TGTGCCAGCAGTGAAGCAGCGGGAGGGCCAGATACGCAGTATTTT.